This TCR beta chain was identified during a study of identical twins. Whole-study results and caveats: Possibly, invariant MAIT and iNKT cells partly confounded zero-insertion analyses. Interpretation of the results relied on cross-sectional statistical analysis and not on following the same donors. Whereas memory repertoires showed no such difference, abundant cord blood beta clonotypes carried fewer insertions.

About this clonotype itself: What it recognizes is unknown.

TCRdb processed the 5' RACE reads anew with MiXCR; each CDR3 protein has one entry. The repertoire holds a few hundred thousand distinct CDR3 sequences, with less than 9.5% as singletons. These data were also reused for a study on yellow fever vaccine responses in identical twins.

This receptor was identified in a woman aged 18-29 years in good health. The specimen sequenced was CD8+ T cells sorted from blood.

The CDR3 DNA follows: TGTGCCAGCAGCCGCTTCCTTCGGGGAGGACAAGAGACCCAGTACTTC. Amino acids: CASSRFLRGGQETQYF. The chain has TRBV12-3 or TRBV12-4 and TRBJ2-5; TRBD2 is a possible D gene (6 bases). The CDR3 spans 16 residues. Trimming left V 6 bases short and J 2 bases short, with 19 bases between.